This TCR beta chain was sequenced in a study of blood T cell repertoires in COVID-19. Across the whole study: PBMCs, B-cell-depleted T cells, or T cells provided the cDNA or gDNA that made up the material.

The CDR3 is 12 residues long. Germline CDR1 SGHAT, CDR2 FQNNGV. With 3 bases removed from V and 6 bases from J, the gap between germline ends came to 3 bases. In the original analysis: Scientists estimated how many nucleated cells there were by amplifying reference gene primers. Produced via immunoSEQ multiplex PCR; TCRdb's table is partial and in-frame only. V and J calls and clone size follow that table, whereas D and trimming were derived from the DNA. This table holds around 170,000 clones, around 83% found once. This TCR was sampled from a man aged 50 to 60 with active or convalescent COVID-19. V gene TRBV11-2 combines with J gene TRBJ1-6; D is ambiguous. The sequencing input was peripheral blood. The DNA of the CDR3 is TGTGCCAGCAGCTTCGGTAATTCACCCCTCCACTTT. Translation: CASSFGNSPLHF.